The clone carrying this T cell receptor beta chain was detected only a few times. Its antigen is not known. This sample is part of a study of type 1 regulatory T cells. Study-wide context: An in vitro protocol generated T-allo10, a Tr1-enriched, alloantigen-specific CD4 T cell product.

One entry per CDR3 protein results from TCRdb running MiXCR on the reads. This table has under 85,000 distinct CDR3 sequences, around 49% appearing once. This CDR3 has 15 amino acids. Germline trimming cut 1 base from V and 4 bases from J; bases unmatched to any gene: 4. Germline loops: CDR1 SNHLY, CDR2 FYNNEI. The sequence came from a human donor in good health. Sequencing used cultured non-Tr1 T cells, either the whole culture or a sorted T cell fraction (not recorded which). The rearrangement uses TRBV2 and TRBJ2-1, with 7 bases that match TRBD2. CDR3 sequence: CASSEGISGYNEQFF. The CDR3, as DNA: TGTGCCAGCAGTGAAGGGATTAGCGGGTACAATGAGCAGTTCTTC. The full variable domain, with the rest looked up from reference TRBV2 and TRBJ2-1, is EPEVTQTPSHQVTQMGQEVILRCVPISNHLYFYWYRQILGQKVEFLVSFYNNEISEKSEIFDDQFSVERPDGSNFTLKIRSTKLEDSAMYFCASSEGISGYNEQFFGPGTRLTVL.